This entry describes one T cell receptor beta chain. Its antigen target is currently unknown. Base-call qualities are not available, and no considerably larger clone is one nucleotide away. The record originates from a study of T cell repertoires in cytomegalovirus infection (dated by TCRdb to about 2019). Study-level background: Alongside well-studied HLA-B-restricted epitopes, the peptide stimulations were aimed at recently identified HLA-C-restricted CMV epitopes, whose presentation resists viral immunomodulation. The HLA type of each donor mattered for the analysis, because public TCR beta signatures pointed to carriage of CMV infection along with the matching HLA type.

The sample's treatment or condition label is to be understood as: in vitro stimulation with specific CMV peptide epitopes to enrich CMV-specific T cells. CDR1 and CDR2 are read off the germline V gene as MNHEY and SVGAGI. The CDR3 spans 17 residues, from the cysteine through the phenylalanine. Only CDR3 DNA is held: 51 bases, read in frame from base 1. V is reduced by 0 bases and J by 9 bases, leaving a spacing of 21 bases between them. Sequencing relied on an Illumina HiSeq 1500. TCRdb reanalyzed the raw reads on its own, using fastp at Q25 for trimming and MiXCR for clone calling, and kept in-frame beta chains. Rows are combined by CDR3 protein, so each entry shows the most common genes and DNA. The sample table records under 300,000 distinct CDR3 sequences; about 20% of these occur just once. The ten largest clones take up roughly 19% of the sample. Overall study results and their limits: Carriers of CMV infection plus the relevant HLA type were discriminated by the cumulative frequency of public TCR beta family members in the study cohort and in an independent approximately 360-donor cohort. The ex vivo response was dominated by HLA-C-restricted CMV-specific TCR beta clonotypes, and the single most frequent clonotype in two of eight donors was supplied by these HLA-C-restricted clonotypes.

The material was cultured PBMCs, obtained from culture after CMV antigen stimulation. The chain joins TRBV6-5 to TRBJ2-1, and the D gene may be TRBD1, 6 bases matching. The clonotype comes from a human donor in good health (CMV status not recorded). Some clones in this sample may be carry-over from other donors' samples. The CDR3 is CASSYSGQGLWGGEQFF. The bases read TGTGCCAGCAGTTACTCGGGGCAGGGGTTGTGGGGCGGTGAGCAGTTCTTC.